These 30 T cell receptor beta chains share one sample of origin, sequenced in a study of cytomegalovirus exposure and HLA in healthy donors (dated by TCRdb to the late 2010s). Library prep was done by the immunoSEQ multiplex PCR assay. The multiplex PCR relied on a mix of 60 forward primers for TCR Vbeta segments and 13 reverse primers for TCR Jbeta segments. This immuneACCESS table, as held by TCRdb, lists in-frame sequences with V and J called but not all clones. Of the missing ones, under half trace to an unresolved V gene in checked studies; the others have no known cause. The sample table holds about 120,000 clones, of which about 78% were seen once. Of the sample, around 4% falls within the top ten clones. The sequencing sample was made of PBMCs. The source of these receptors is a man aged 25-45 years in good health and CMV-seronegative.

This rearrangement joins TRBV11-2 to TRBJ1-1; 9 positions agree with TRBD1. The trim removed 5 bases at V and 4 bases at J, leaving 2 bases unmatched. The germline V gene encodes CDR1 SGHAT and CDR2 FQNNGV. This CDR3 region has 13 residues. The CDR3 spells CASSLDRGTEAFF. CDR3 nucleotides: TGTGCCAGCAGCCTGGACAGGGGCACTGAAGCTTTCTTT.

The rearrangement uses TRBV7-2 and TRBJ2-2; the match to TRBD2 covers 12 bases. V shed 8 bases, J shed 2 bases, and the junction held 6 bases outside the gene matches. From germline, CDR1 is SGHTA and CDR2 FQGNSA. The length of the CDR3 is 16 residues. In DNA form, the CDR3 reads TGTGCCAGCTTACTAGCGGGGGGCCTAAACACCGGGGAGCTGTTTTTT. Translation: CASLLAGGLNTGELFF.

This chain joins TRBV2 and TRBJ1-1; TRBD1 aligns across 7 bases. Germline CDR1 is SNHLY and CDR2 is FYNNEI. CDR3 length: 13 residues. J was trimmed by 3 bases and V by 8 bases; bases with no gene match: 6. CDR3 nucleotides: TGTGCCAGCCGACAGGGTGAATACACTGAAGCTTTCTTT. The encoded protein is CASRQGEYTEAFF.

The V and J genes are TRBV2 and TRBJ2-2; 8 nucleotides match TRBD2. Unmatched junction bases numbered 3, after V lost 5 bases and J lost 4 bases. CDR3 length equals 14 residues. CDR1 is SNHLY and CDR2 is FYNNEI in the germline V gene. The CDR3 loop reads CASSSGGSTGELFF. In DNA, the CDR3 is TGTGCCAGCAGTAGCGGGGGTTCCACCGGGGAGCTGTTTTTT.

The chain carries TRBV21-1 and TRBJ2-7; the table's D call, TRBD2, has no DNA check behind it. TRBV21-1 counts as a pseudogene. The CDR3 runs 15 residues. DNA of the CDR3: TGTGCCAGCAGCAACATAGCGGGGAGCACCTACGAGCAGTACTTC. The encoded protein is CASSNIAGSTYEQYF.

This clone was seen a single time. V usage is TRBV2 and J usage is TRBJ2-5; weak D call: TRBD1 (6 bases). Germline CDR1 reads SNHLY; CDR2 reads FYNNEI. V lost 6 bases to trimming and J lost 5 bases, with 19 bases between them. CDR3 length equals 15 residues. Here the CDR3 reads CASSSGTPVLETQYF. For the CDR3, the DNA is TGTGCCAGCAGCTCCGGGACACCCGTGTTGGAGACCCAGTACTTC.

The V call is TRBV6-5, the J call TRBJ1-5; D uncertain. Germline V gene data show CDR1 as MNHEY and CDR2 as SVGAGI. The V end lost 2 bases, the J end lost 3 bases, and 5 bases lay between the germline ends. The CDR3 has 13 amino acids. The CDR3 spells CASSYAYNQPQHF. In DNA form, the CDR3 reads TGTGCCAGCAGTTACGCCTACAATCAGCCCCAGCATTTT.

The table lists this clone with a few counts. The rearrangement uses TRBV7-9 and TRBJ1-5; the match to TRBD1 covers 7 bases. The CDR3 is made up of 13 amino acids. Trimming removed 2 bases from V and 7 bases from J; junction bases left unmatched: 2. The germline V gene encodes CDR1 SEHNR and CDR2 FQNEAQ (reference sequence). The CDR3 is CASSLQGGQPQHF. The CDR3 nucleotides are TGTGCCAGCAGCTTACAGGGGGGCCAGCCCCAGCATTTT.

The V call is TRBV5-1, the J call TRBJ1-1; D ambiguous. V was cut by 2 bases and J by 0 bases, with 14 bases left in between. Germline V CDR1 and CDR2: SGHRS, YFSETQ. This CDR3 contains 16 residues. CDR3 amino acids: CASSFSVRAMNTEAFF. CDR3 coding DNA: TGCGCCAGCAGCTTTTCGGTGCGTGCGATGAACACTGAAGCTTTCTTT.

The genes are TRBV29-1 and TRBJ1-1, with 7 bases that match TRBD1. From germline, CDR1 is SQVTM and CDR2 ANQGSEA. With 3 bases clipped from V and 7 bases from J, the junction kept 5 bases outside the gene matches. The CDR3 loop spans 12 amino acids. CDR3 sequence: CSVDPGQVEAFF. The CDR3 DNA is TGCAGCGTTGACCCCGGACAGGTTGAAGCTTTCTTT.

The J gene is TRBJ2-2, the V gene TRBV2, with unresolved D. Trimming took 3 bases from V and 7 from J, leaving 9 bases between them. This CDR3 has 13 residues. Per the germline V gene, CDR1 is SNHLY and CDR2 is FYNNEI. The CDR3 DNA sequence: TGTGCCAGCAGTGAGGGCAGGAACGGGGAGCTGTTTTTT. This sequence encodes CASSEGRNGELFF.

This chain uses TRBV13 with TRBJ1-2, with 10 nucleotides matching TRBD1. Germline V gives CDR1 PRHDT, CDR2 FYEKMQ (reference sequence). This CDR3 has 16 residues. V shed 5 bases and J 6 bases; nucleotides not matched to a gene: 12. DNA for the CDR3: TGTGCCAGCAGCCATTCTCCGGGACAGGGGATCCATGGCTACACCTTC. Amino acid sequence: CASSHSPGQGIHGYTF.

J is TRBJ2-4 and V is TRBV6-5, with D possibly TRBD1 on 7 matching bases. The V end lost 4 bases, the J end lost 2 bases, and 15 bases lay between the germline ends. This CDR3 has 16 amino acids. The germline CDR1 and CDR2 sequences are MNHEY and SVGAGI. CDR3 bases: TGTGCCAGCAGTTTGGACAGGTGGACTACCAAAAACATTCAGTACTTC. Protein product: CASSLDRWTTKNIQYF.

V and J are TRBV25-1 and TRBJ1-2; D unclear. Trimming shortened V by 0 bases and J by 7 bases, and 6 bases separated the two germline ends. This CDR3 comprises 12 residues. Germline CDR1 MGHDK, CDR2 SYGVNS. The CDR3 here is CASSEYSSGYTF. DNA for the CDR3: TGTGCCAGCAGTGAATATTCGTCTGGCTACACCTTC.

The V call is TRBV4-2, the J call TRBJ2-5; TRBD1 aligns across 7 bases. The closer fit of TRBJ2-7 to the DNA end suggests the J call may be wrong. The CDR3 loop spans 15 amino acids. Germline lookup yields CDR1 LGHNA and CDR2 YNFKEQ. This chain's CDR3 is CASSPTGMAAYEQYF. Here the CDR3 DNA reads TGTGCCAGCAGCCCGACAGGGATGGCGGCCTACGAGCAGTACTTC.

The chain uses TRBV19 and TRBJ1-5; 7 positions agree with TRBD1. CDR1 and CDR2 from the germline V gene are LNHDA and SQIVND (reference sequence). The CDR3 is made up of 15 amino acids. The V gene end was trimmed by 6 bases and the J gene end by 5 bases; junction bases not matched to a gene: 10. This CDR3 reads CASRELTGPYQPQHF. CDR3 coding DNA: TGTGCCAGTAGAGAACTGACAGGGCCATATCAGCCCCAGCATTTT.

The chain carries TRBV5-6 and TRBJ1-2; 8 positions match TRBD1. Germline-derived CDR1 and CDR2 are SGHDT and YYEEEE. With V trimmed by 3 bases and J by 4 bases, 14 bases remained unmatched. This CDR3 spans 17 amino acids. The CDR3 nucleotides read TGTGCCAGCAGCTCGGATCTGGACAGGGCAAAAAGCTATGGCTACACCTTC. Translated, it gives CASSSDLDRAKSYGYTF.

The chain recombines TRBV6-1 with TRBJ1-2, with TRBD1 matching 8 bases. The V segment lost 2 bases and the J segment 6 bases; nucleotides outside the gene matches: 2. The CDR3 runs to 13 residues. CDR1 is MNHNS and CDR2 is SASEGT in the germline V gene. In nucleotides, the CDR3 is TGTGCCAGCAGTGAACAACAGGGGGATGGCTACACCTTC. It encodes CASSEQQGDGYTF.

In the case of this clone: The junction shows a germline mismatch at one end, possibly a read error. The chain recombines TRBV7-3 with TRBJ2-1, with TRBD2 identical over 9 bases. Germline loops: CDR1 SGHTA, CDR2 FQGTGA. The CDR3 totals 17 residues. For the CDR3, the DNA is TGTGCCAGCAGCCTAACTAAGGCGGGGGGGCCACACAATGAGCAGTTCTTC. It encodes CASSLTKAGGPHNEQFF.

J is TRBJ1-1 and V is TRBV18; D remains ambiguous. V gave up 5 bases and J gave up 3 bases, with 4 bases separating them. This CDR3 contains 11 residues. Germline assignment: CDR1 KGHSH and CDR2 LQKENI. The CDR3 sequence is CASSRDTEAFF. The DNA for the CDR3 is TGTGCCAGCTCAAGAGACACTGAAGCTTTCTTT.

V is TRBV6-5 and J is TRBJ2-7; 7 nucleotides match TRBD1. The germline V gene has CDR1 MNHEY and CDR2 SVGAGI. The V gene end was trimmed by 0 bases and the J gene end by 7 bases; junction bases not matched to a gene: 6. The CDR3 totals 14 residues. CDR3 sequence (DNA): TGTGCCAGCAGTTACTCGTACAGGGGTGGGGAGCAGTACTTC. Translated: CASSYSYRGGEQYF.

The rearrangement joins TRBV19 to TRBJ2-6; tentatively, D is TRBD1 (7 bases). The ends were cut back, 5 bases at V and 2 bases at J, with 10 bases in the middle. From germline, CDR1 is LNHDA and CDR2 SQIVND (reference sequence). This CDR3 is 15 amino acids long. The chain's CDR3 is CASSGGGAGANVLTF. CDR3 sequence (DNA): TGTGCCAGTAGTGGAGGGGGCGCTGGGGCCAACGTCCTGACTTTC.

CDR3 DNA sequence: TGTGCCAGCAGCTCCCGGGCCGGAGGGCGGAGGGAGACCCAGTACTTC. Amino acids: CASSSRAGGRRETQYF. The chain uses TRBV7-2 and TRBJ2-5; the D gene is possibly TRBD2 (6 bases). In germline, CDR1 is SGHTA, CDR2 FQGNSA. The CDR3 extends over 16 amino acids. Trimming removed 4 bases from V and 5 bases from J, with 20 bases in between.

This chain uses TRBV11-2 with TRBJ2-7, with 7 bases fitting TRBD1. V dropped 2 bases and J dropped 5; count of bases not matched to a gene: 6. CDR1 and CDR2 (germline): SGHAT, FQNNGV. This CDR3 region has 14 residues. CDR3 nucleotides: TGTGCCAGCAGCTTAATAACAGGGGAACACGAGCAGTACTTC. Translated: CASSLITGEHEQYF. The whole variable domain, remainder taken from reference TRBV11-2 and TRBJ2-7, is EAGVAQSPRYKIIEKRQSVAFWCNPISGHATLYWYQQILGQGPKLLIQFQNNGVVDDSQLPKDRFSAERLKGVDSTLKIQPAKLEDSAVYLCASSLITGEHEQYFGPGTRLTVT.

This chain links TRBV5-6 with TRBJ2-7; TRBD1 might be the D (6 bases). Trimming stripped 5 bases from V and 4 bases from J, with 16 bases between. CDR3 length: 14 residues. CDR1 is SGHDT and CDR2 is YYEEEE in the germline V gene. CDR3 in DNA: TGTGCCAGCAGGCGGACAGTCAGAGGGTACGAGCAGTACTTC. It yields the protein CASRRTVRGYEQYF. Full variable domain (rest looked up from reference TRBV5-6 and TRBJ2-7): DAGVTQSPTHLIKTRGQQVTLRCSPKSGHDTVSWYQQALGQGPQFIFQYYEEEERQRGNFPDRFSGHQFPNYSSELNVNALLLGDSALYLCASRRTVRGYEQYFGPGTRLTVT.

This sequence joins TRBV27 and TRBJ1-5; possible D gene TRBD1, 5 bases. Germline lookup yields CDR1 MNHEY and CDR2 SMNVEV (reference sequence). CDR3 size: 14 residues. Deletions cut 6 bases from V and 0 bases from J, with 9 bases between. The CDR3 here is CASRATVSNQPQHF. The CDR3 nucleotides are TGTGCCAGCAGAGCGACAGTTAGCAATCAGCCCCAGCATTTT.

The chain combines TRBV7-8 with TRBJ2-7; TRBD1 agrees at 9 bases. The germline gives CDR1 SGHVS, CDR2 FQNEAQ. The CDR3 totals 14 residues. The trim removed 5 bases at V and 5 bases at J, leaving 7 bases unmatched. The CDR3 DNA follows: TGTGCCAGCAGCCTAGGGACAGGGCGACACGAGCAGTACTTC. This gives the protein CASSLGTGRHEQYF.

This chain connects TRBV2 to TRBJ2-7, with 8 nucleotides matching TRBD1. In germline, CDR1 is SNHLY, CDR2 FYNNEI. Unmatched junction bases numbered 5, after V lost 5 bases and J lost 5 bases. The CDR3 is 13 residues long. The DNA for the CDR3 is TGTGCCAGCAGTCCGGACAGGGTCGACGAGCAGTACTTC. It codes for CASSPDRVDEQYF.

In its sample, this clone was seen once. The rearrangement links TRBV28 to TRBJ1-1; possible D gene TRBD1, 5 bases. Germline-derived CDR1 and CDR2 are MDHEN and SYDVKM. The length of the CDR3 is 14 residues. The V and J ends lost 6 bases and 0 bases respectively, with 11 bases between them. The CDR3 reads CASSKTAMNTEAFF. CDR3 DNA: TGTGCCAGCAGCAAGACAGCCATGAACACTGAAGCTTTCTTT.

The gene calls are TRBV5-1 and TRBJ2-5; D may be TRBD2 (6 bases). Germline V gene data show CDR1 as SGHRS and CDR2 as YFSETQ. Trimming removed 0 bases from V and 1 base from J, with 10 bases in between. The length of the CDR3 is 15 residues. Here the CDR3 DNA reads TGCGCCAGCAGCTTGGCTAGCGCCACCCAAGAGACCCAGTACTTC. Amino acid sequence: CASSLASATQETQYF.